Shown below are 20 T cell receptor beta chains from a single sample sequenced in a study of blood T cell repertoires in COVID-19. Measured with immunoSEQ multiplex PCR; TCRdb has only the in-frame clones, and not every one. Of 300,000 to 350,000 clones detected, under 90% appear once; the ten largest clones hold less than 3.5%. Sequencing was performed on peripheral blood. The source of these receptors is a woman aged 25-40 years with COVID-19, enrolled during active disease.

The gene calls are TRBV27 and TRBJ1-1; TRBD1 matches at 7 bases. This CDR3 spans 17 amino acids. Trimming at V came to 5 bases and at J to 2 bases, leaving 14 bases not matched to a gene. Germline V CDR1 and CDR2: MNHEY, SMNVEV (reference sequence). The CDR3 spells CASSPKGDRLRNTEAFF. The DNA for the CDR3 is TGTGCCAGCAGTCCTAAGGGGGACAGACTACGTAACACTGAAGCTTTCTTT.

The chain couples TRBV28 to TRBJ1-3; D unresolved. In germline, CDR1 is MDHEN, CDR2 SYDVKM. With 1 base removed from V and 2 bases from J, the gap between germline ends came to 6 bases. The CDR3 loop spans 14 amino acids. The CDR3 sequence is CASSLLWPGNTIYF. DNA for the CDR3: TGTGCCAGCAGTTTATTATGGCCTGGAAACACCATATATTTT.

The V and J genes are TRBV13 and TRBJ1-1, with 7 bases aligning to TRBD1. Trimming removed 5 bases from V and 0 bases from J; junction bases left unmatched: 9. The germline gives CDR1 PRHDT, CDR2 FYEKMQ (reference sequence). The CDR3 is made up of 16 amino acids. The CDR3 coding sequence is TGTGCCAGCAGCCGCGGGACAGTTAACATGAACACTGAAGCTTTCTTT. It translates to CASSRGTVNMNTEAFF.

The chain employs TRBV6-1 and TRBJ2-2; TRBD2 agrees at 10 bases. V dropped 3 bases and J dropped 3; count of bases not matched to a gene: 7. The length of the CDR3 is 17 residues. Germline V CDR1 and CDR2: MNHNS, SASEGT. CDR3 nucleotides: TGTGCCAGCAGTGATGGACTAGCGGACCTAGACACCGGGGAGCTGTTTTTT. Protein sequence: CASSDGLADLDTGELFF.

The chain joins TRBV29-1 to TRBJ1-2, with a tentative D call TRBD1 (5 bases). Germline assignment: CDR1 SQVTM and CDR2 ANQGSEA. The V gene lost 6 bases and the J gene lost 0 bases, with 8 bases spanning the gap. This CDR3 contains 12 residues. The CDR3 bases are TGCAGCGTGGAGGGGACTAACTATGGCTACACCTTC. Translated: CSVEGTNYGYTF.

V and J are TRBV30 and TRBJ1-1, with TRBD1 matching 9 bases. Germline CDR1 reads GTSNPN; CDR2 reads SVGIG (reference sequence). Germline trimming cut 5 bases from V and 2 bases from J; bases unmatched to any gene: 3. The CDR3 runs to 13 residues. The CDR3 spells CAWGTGPNTEAFF. DNA of the CDR3: TGTGCCTGGGGGACAGGGCCCAACACTGAAGCTTTCTTT.

CDR3 nucleotide sequence: TGTGCCAGCAGCTTGGACACCGGGGAGACCCAGTACTTC. Translated, it gives CASSLDTGETQYF. The genes are TRBV7-2 and TRBJ2-5, with a tentative D call TRBD1 (5 bases). Germline V CDR1 and CDR2: SGHTA, FQGNSA. Trimming stripped 3 bases from V and 5 bases from J, with 10 bases between. The CDR3 has 13 amino acids.

This clone was observed a single time. The chain carries TRBV5-1 and TRBJ2-3, with 12 bases aligning to TRBD2. V trimming: 3 bases; J trimming: 3 bases; junction bases outside the gene matches: 8. CDR1 and CDR2 (germline): SGHRS, YFSETQ. The CDR3 length is 17 residues. The CDR3 protein is CASSSLAGGPGTDTQYF. DNA of the CDR3: TGCGCCAGCAGCTCCCTAGCGGGAGGGCCCGGGACAGATACGCAGTATTTT.

J is TRBJ1-1 and V is TRBV29-1; 10 bases map to TRBD1. V gave up 7 bases and J gave up 1 base; unmatched junction bases: 12. CDR1 and CDR2 (germline): SQVTM, ANQGSEA. The CDR3 runs 16 residues. The CDR3 reads CSATDRGRGGNTEAFF. CDR3 nucleotides: TGCAGCGCCACTGACAGGGGGCGCGGAGGGAACACTGAAGCTTTCTTT. Full variable domain (rest looked up from reference TRBV29-1 and TRBJ1-1): SAVISQKPSRDICQRGTSLTIQCQVDSQVTMMFWYRQQPGQSLTLIATANQGSEATYESGFVIDKFPISRPNLTFSTLTVSNMSPEDSSIYLCSATDRGRGGNTEAFFGQGTRLTVV.

The V and J genes are TRBV19 and TRBJ1-1; TRBD1 might be the D (6 bases). The germline V and J ends were trimmed by 3 bases and 1 base, with 9 bases remaining between them. Germline V lookup: CDR1 LNHDA, CDR2 SQIVND (reference sequence). The CDR3 sequence is 14 residues long. The CDR3 DNA reads TGTGCCAGTAGTATGGGGGCGGGGAACACTGAAGCTTTCTTT. This sequence encodes CASSMGAGNTEAFF.

The CDR3 bases are TGTGCCAGCAGCGCCCGGCGGGACTACCTCTACGAGCAGTACTTC. It yields the protein CASSARRDYLYEQYF. The rearrangement joins TRBV28 to TRBJ2-7; 7 bases align to TRBD2. This CDR3 contains 15 residues. Germline CDR1 reads MDHEN; CDR2 reads SYDVKM. Unmatched junction bases numbered 11, after V lost 6 bases and J lost 3 bases.

The chain couples TRBV7-2 to TRBJ1-1; tentatively, D is TRBD1 (6 bases). Trimming stripped 8 bases from V and 5 bases from J, with 18 bases between. The CDR3 contains 14 residues. From germline, CDR1 is SGHTA and CDR2 FQGNSA. CDR3 loop: CASLLLAGVTEAFF. The CDR3 DNA reads TGTGCCAGCCTGCTTTTGGCAGGGGTTACTGAAGCTTTCTTT.

This clone was seen ten or more times. The J gene is TRBJ1-5, the V gene TRBV19; 9 nucleotides align to TRBD1. This CDR3 contains 15 residues. V dropped 6 bases and J dropped 2; count of bases not matched to a gene: 5. Per the germline V gene, CDR1 is LNHDA and CDR2 is SQIVND (reference sequence). The CDR3 nucleotides read TGTGCCAGTAGGAGCTGGACAGGGGGCAATCAGCCCCAGCATTTT. This translates into CASRSWTGGNQPQHF.

The gene calls are TRBV28 and TRBJ1-5, with D unclear. The CDR3 runs to 14 residues. V shed 4 bases and J shed 9 bases, with 16 bases lying between them. Germline CDR1 reads MDHEN; CDR2 reads SYDVKM. CDR3 region: CASSSLAEARPQHF. For the CDR3, the DNA is TGTGCCAGCAGTTCCCTCGCCGAAGCGAGGCCCCAGCATTTT.

The rearrangement joins TRBV3-1 (or the pseudogene TRBV3-2) to TRBJ2-7; 8 nucleotides agree with TRBD1. The V gene end was trimmed by 0 bases and the J gene end by 6 bases; junction bases not matched to a gene: 7. The CDR3 is 15 residues long. Germline CDR1 reads LGHDT; CDR2 reads YNNKEL (reference sequence). This chain's CDR3 is CASSQDGTGPAEQYF. CDR3 DNA sequence: TGTGCCAGCAGCCAAGATGGGACAGGACCGGCCGAGCAGTACTTC.

This clone was seen a few times. The J gene is TRBJ1-2, the V gene TRBV10-3, with 7 nucleotides matching TRBD1. Germline V CDR1 and CDR2: ENHRY, SYGVKD. V lost 2 bases and J lost 1; bases outside the gene matches: 1. The CDR3 has 14 amino acids. Here the CDR3 reads CAISEQGVNYGYTF. The CDR3 nucleotides are TGTGCCATCAGTGAGCAGGGGGTTAACTATGGCTACACCTTC.

V is TRBV19 and J is TRBJ1-1, with 10 bases that match TRBD1. The CDR3 contains 15 residues. After removal of 5 bases from V and 3 bases from J, the junction contained 6 bases not matched to a gene. The germline CDR1 and CDR2 sequences are LNHDA and SQIVND (reference sequence). The CDR3 DNA reads as TGTGCCAGTAGTGTCATCGGGACAGGGGACACTGAAGCTTTCTTT. Amino acid sequence: CASSVIGTGDTEAFF.

The chain combines TRBV7-9 with TRBJ1-2; 11 nucleotides line up with TRBD1. V was clipped by 4 bases and J by 3 bases; unmatched bases: 4. Germline-derived CDR1 and CDR2 are SEHNR and FQNEAQ (reference sequence). The CDR3 covers 15 residues. This CDR3 reads CASSSPGQGDYGYTF. The CDR3 DNA reads as TGTGCCAGCAGCTCACCGGGACAGGGGGACTATGGCTACACCTTC. The full variable domain, rest sourced from reference TRBV7-9 and TRBJ1-2, is DTGVSQNPRHKITKRGQNVTFRCDPISEHNRLYWYRQTLGQGPEFLTYFQNEAQLEKSRLLSDRFSAERPKGSFSTLEIQRTEQGDSAMYLCASSSPGQGDYGYTFGSGTRLTVV.

The chain combines TRBV5-1 with TRBJ1-4; 9 bases map to TRBD1. V lost 4 bases to trimming and J lost 4 bases; unmatched junction nucleotides: 8. This CDR3 spans 16 amino acids. CDR1 is SGHRS, CDR2 YFSETQ, per germline. The CDR3 DNA reads as TGCGCCAGCAGCCCAACAGGGGGCGCCTATAATGAAAAACTGTTTTTT. Amino acid sequence: CASSPTGGAYNEKLFF.

V is TRBV29-1 and J is TRBJ1-4; D may be TRBD1 (6 bases). The CDR3 runs 15 residues. Trimming pared 4 bases from V and 3 bases from J, leaving 15 bases between. In germline, CDR1 is SQVTM, CDR2 ANQGSEA. Here the CDR3 DNA reads TGCAGCGTTGGAGGGGGGGGACTCCCTAATGAAAAACTGTTTTTT. Residues: CSVGGGGLPNEKLFF.